This TCR beta chain was documented in a study of beta chain features in type 1 diabetes. Study-wide background: Researchers looked at about 110 million sorted cells across all samples.

This CDR3 comprises 15 residues. The V gene's germline CDR1 is MNHEY and CDR2 SVGAGI. V lost 8 bases and J lost 0, with 13 bases in between. CD45RO/CCR7/CD25/CD127/CD95/CD27 staining was used to isolate CD4+ naive, central memory, regulatory and stem cell-like memory cells by sorting. The entirety of the isolated RNA underwent reverse transcription, so expressed TCRB transcripts were sequenced. Several million reads on average were seen across naive, central memory and regulatory T cell samples. Profiling relied on immunoSEQ multiplex PCR, and the TCRdb table lists in-frame clones only, not all of them. The data contain 150,000 to 190,000 clones, about 8.1% of them singletons.

The TCR was taken from a man younger than 30 in good health. This chain connects TRBV6-5 to TRBJ2-2; D may be TRBD1 (6 bases). The source material was central memory CD4+ T cells from blood. CDR3 DNA: TGTGCCAGCGGACCCGGGACACCGAACACCGGGGAGCTGTTTTTT. It encodes CASGPGTPNTGELFF.